The 10 T cell receptor beta chains listed next were all sequenced from one sample in a study of blood T cell repertoires in COVID-19. Sequencing used immunoSEQ multiplex PCR; TCRdb keeps in-frame clones, though not all of them. This sample yields fewer than 250,000 clones, of which approximately 84% are seen a single time; around 0.98% belongs to the top ten. The sequencing input was peripheral blood. Receptors were obtained from a man between 35 and 55 years old with acute or convalescent COVID-19.

The chain joins TRBV28 to TRBJ1-2, with a tentative D call TRBD1 (5 bases). The CDR3 totals 13 residues. V lost 2 bases and J 5 bases, leaving 9 bases between the germline ends. Germline lookup yields CDR1 MDHEN and CDR2 SYDVKM. CDR3 in amino acids: CASSLPGTYGYTF. The DNA for the CDR3 is TGTGCCAGCAGTTTACCAGGGACTTATGGCTACACCTTC.

This clone was recorded only once. This sequence joins TRBV19 and TRBJ2-1; 10 nucleotides agree with TRBD2. J gave up 5 bases and V 5 bases, and 9 bases lay outside the gene matches. Germline CDR1 reads LNHDA; CDR2 reads SQIVND (reference sequence). This CDR3 region has 16 residues. This CDR3 reads CASSSRDLAGDNEQFF. DNA of the CDR3: TGTGCCAGTAGTTCCAGGGATCTAGCGGGGGACAATGAGCAGTTCTTC.

Here the CDR3 reads CASSEGTGGYGYTF. The CDR3, as DNA: TGTGCCAGCAGCGAAGGGACAGGGGGCTATGGCTACACCTTC. The rearrangement joins TRBV7-9 to TRBJ1-2, with TRBD1 matching 11 bases. The ends lost 5 bases at V and 4 bases at J; junction bases unmatched: 3. The germline V gene has CDR1 SEHNR and CDR2 FQNEAQ (reference sequence). The CDR3 has 14 amino acids.

This CDR3 reads CASSSRLQGNMEAEAFF. The CDR3 DNA reads as TGTGCCAGCAGCTCACGCTTACAGGGAAACATGGAGGCTGAAGCTTTCTTT. The chain couples TRBV5-4 to TRBJ1-1; D might be TRBD1 (6 bases). The CDR3 spans 17 residues. CDR1 is SGHNT, CDR2 YYREEE, per germline (reference sequence). With 3 bases removed from V and 6 bases from J, the gap between germline ends came to 24 bases.

This rearrangement joins TRBV5-5 to TRBJ2-7; possible D gene TRBD1, 6 bases. Germline CDR1 reads SGHKS; CDR2 reads YYEKEE (reference sequence). Trimming took 2 bases from V and 4 from J, leaving 13 bases between them. There are 14 residues in the CDR3. The CDR3, as DNA: TGTGCCAGCAGCTTAGACGGACAGATTTACGAGCAGTACTTC. Translation gives CASSLDGQIYEQYF.

The CDR3 nucleotides are TGTGCCTGGAGTCTGCCGGGACTAGCGGGGGGACGAAGCACCGGGGAGCTGTTTTTT. This sequence encodes CAWSLPGLAGGRSTGELFF. The genes are TRBV30 and TRBJ2-2, with TRBD2 matching over 15 bases. CDR3 length: 19 residues. Germline trimming cut 2 bases from V and 4 bases from J; bases unmatched to any gene: 11. Germline lookup yields CDR1 GTSNPN and CDR2 SVGIG (reference sequence).

The chain employs TRBV7-6 and TRBJ2-5; D ambiguous. The germline V and J ends were trimmed by 4 bases and 2 bases, with 17 bases remaining between them. Looked up from germline, CDR1 is SGHVS and CDR2 is FNYEAQ. CDR3 length: 16 residues. The CDR3 spells CASSSFPASMQETQYF. Here the CDR3 DNA reads TGTGCCAGCAGCTCCTTCCCAGCGTCCATGCAAGAGACCCAGTACTTC.

In DNA, the CDR3 is TGTGCCAGCAGTTTCCTCCGCACAGATACGCAGTATTTT. Its protein is CASSFLRTDTQYF. The chain couples TRBV12-3 or TRBV12-4 to TRBJ2-3, with D uncertain. This CDR3 is 13 amino acids long. The ends were cut back, 3 bases at V and 1 base at J, with 5 bases in the middle.

The chain is built from TRBV7-2 and TRBJ1-2; possible D gene TRBD1, 5 bases. There are 14 residues in the CDR3. Between the trimmed V and J ends, which lost 8 bases and 3 bases, there was a span of 16 bases. The germline V gene has CDR1 SGHTA and CDR2 FQGNSA. The CDR3 reads CASSEGQWDYGYTF. The CDR3 nucleotides are TGTGCCAGCTCGGAAGGACAATGGGACTATGGCTACACCTTC. Looking up the rest from reference TRBV7-2 and TRBJ1-2 gives the full variable domain: GAGVSQSPSNKVTEKGKDVELRCDPISGHTALYWYRQSLGQGLEFLIYFQGNSAPDKSGLPSDRFSAERTGGSVSTLTIQRTQQEDSAVYLCASSEGQWDYGYTFGSGTRLTVV.

This chain links TRBV5-1 with TRBJ1-2; D possibly corresponds to TRBD1 (5 bases). In germline, CDR1 is SGHRS, CDR2 YFSETQ. This CDR3 contains 13 residues. V lost 4 bases and J 3 bases, leaving 10 bases between the germline ends. CDR3 nucleotides: TGCGCCAGCAGCCTGACAGAATACTATGGCTACACCTTC. Translated: CASSLTEYYGYTF.